This TCR beta chain was sequenced during a study of graft-versus-host responses after intestinal transplantation. Study context: Recipients underwent multivisceral, liver-intestinal, or isolated intestinal transplants. All recipients got anti-thymocyte globulin induction, then tacrolimus and steroids for roughly three years.

Notes on the study in general: Investigators detected GvH clones in recipient marrow, with some emerging earlier in ileum or blood.

Concerning this clone: Its antigen is currently unknown.

TCRdb's copy holds only in-frame clones and misses some; the assay was immunoSEQ multiplex PCR. Altogether 9,500 to 10,000 clones are present, around 91% being singletons, with the ten largest covering over 2%. The clonotype originates from a human patient who received an intestinal transplant, so some T cells may come from the graft donor. This material consisted of PBMCs, taken 43 to 45 days after intestinal transplant.

Here the CDR3 reads CASTFIQNTGELFF. The CDR3 DNA sequence: TGTGCCAGCACTTTCATTCAGAACACCGGGGAGCTGTTTTTT. The rearrangement uses TRBV6-7 and TRBJ2-2; D call uncertain. TRBV6-7 is designated an ORF whose function remains uncertain. The CDR3 spans 14 residues. Trimming pared 7 bases from V and 1 base from J, leaving 10 bases between.